These 29 T cell receptor beta chains were sequenced from one sample in a study of blood T cells in healthy people across ages. Primers used in a second PCR of about 7 to 11 cycles were a sample-barcoded 5' primer and a J-beta primer mix. TCRdb processed the 5' RACE reads anew with MiXCR; each CDR3 protein has one entry. The profile shows 850,000 to 1,000,000 distinct CDR3 sequences, about 53% of them singletons. Sequenced sample: blood. All receptors come from an older woman in good health.

The chain recombines TRBV24-1 with TRBJ2-5; no clear D. The length of the CDR3 is 16 residues. Germline V gene data show CDR1 as KGHDR and CDR2 as SFDVKD. The V gene lost 4 bases and the J gene lost 3 bases, with 17 bases spanning the gap. CDR3 bases: TGTGCCACCAGTGACCCGGCTAGAGATTCCAAAGAGACCCAGTACTTC. Protein sequence: CATSDPARDSKETQYF.

This sequence joins TRBV6-1 and TRBJ1-2; D is perhaps TRBD1 (6 bases). V dropped 2 bases and J dropped 7 bases, with 11 bases sitting between them. CDR1 is MNHNS and CDR2 is SASEGT in the germline V gene. This CDR3 is built from 13 residues. This chain's CDR3 is CASSERGETGYTF. The CDR3 DNA is TGTGCCAGCAGTGAAAGGGGGGAGACTGGCTACACCTTC.

This clonotype has a single count. This sequence joins TRBV20-1 and TRBJ2-1, with 11 bases that match TRBD2. Trimming cost V 5 bases and J 4 bases; bases outside gene matches: 7. Germline V CDR1 and CDR2: DFQATT, SNEGSKA (reference sequence). This CDR3 region has 15 residues. The CDR3 bases are TGCAGTGCTCAACCGGGACTAGCGGAATACAATGAGCAGTTCTTC. Its protein product is CSAQPGLAEYNEQFF.

This rearrangement joins TRBV18 to TRBJ1-1, with TRBD1 as a possible D gene (6 bases). This CDR3 comprises 16 residues. With 0 bases removed from V and 4 bases from J, the gap between germline ends came to 15 bases. The V gene's germline CDR1 is KGHSH and CDR2 LQKENI. Here the CDR3 DNA reads TGTGCCAGCTCACCACCTAGACAGGTCGGGGGCACTGAAGCTTTCTTT. Amino acids: CASSPPRQVGGTEAFF.

This clonotype was counted between two and nine times. The V gene is TRBV27, the J gene TRBJ2-3; possibly TRBD2 for D (6 bases). The germline CDR1 and CDR2 sequences are MNHEY and SMNVEV (reference sequence). The CDR3 covers 14 residues. Trimming pared 5 bases from V and 6 bases from J, leaving 15 bases between. In nucleotides, the CDR3 is TGTGCCAGCAGTGGGAGGCCGCCTTACGATACGCAGTATTTT. Residues: CASSGRPPYDTQYF.

The CDR3 loop reads CSASLAGGSTTDTQYF. The CDR3 DNA reads as TGCAGTGCTAGCCTTGCCGGGGGATCGACCACAGATACGCAGTATTTT. V gene TRBV20-1 combines with J gene TRBJ2-3, with a weak D call TRBD2 (6 bases). V was shortened by 3 bases and J by 2 bases, with 18 bases between the two germline ends. Germline CDR1 and CDR2: DFQATT and SNEGSKA (reference sequence). This CDR3 spans 16 amino acids.

This clonotype was counted once. The chain has TRBV24-1 and TRBJ2-5, with D perhaps TRBD2 (6 bases). CDR1 and CDR2 from the germline V gene are KGHDR and SFDVKD. The CDR3 runs 13 residues. V shed 9 bases and J shed 7 bases, with 17 bases lying between them. The DNA of the CDR3 is TGTGCCACCGCGGGGCAGGGCATGGGGACCCAGTACTTC. The encoded protein is CATAGQGMGTQYF.

The chain employs TRBV2 and TRBJ1-1; 7 nucleotides agree with TRBD1. This CDR3 comprises 14 residues. With 7 bases clipped from V and 1 base from J, the junction kept 6 bases outside the gene matches. The germline gives CDR1 SNHLY, CDR2 FYNNEI. CDR3 nucleotides: TGTGCCAGCAAAGGCGGGACAGCGAACACTGAAGCTTTCTTT. It translates to CASKGGTANTEAFF.

In DNA, the CDR3 is TGCAGTGCTCTCGGCACTAGCGGGTTAACAGATACGCAGTATTTT. The encoded protein is CSALGTSGLTDTQYF. The genes are TRBV20-1 and TRBJ2-3; TRBD2 matches at 9 bases. Germline CDR1 is DFQATT and CDR2 is SNEGSKA (reference sequence). The CDR3 totals 15 residues. V lost 5 bases and J lost 3; bases outside the gene matches: 9.

This clonotype was detected once. V is TRBV7-8 and J is TRBJ1-4; tentative D call: TRBD1 (5 bases). Germline V gene data show CDR1 as SGHVS and CDR2 as FQNEAQ. This CDR3 region has 14 residues. The germline V and J ends were trimmed by 3 bases and 7 bases, with 12 bases remaining between them. CDR3 residues: CASSFTGAIEKLFF. CDR3 coding DNA: TGTGCCAGCAGCTTTACAGGAGCTATTGAAAAACTGTTTTTT.

The V gene is TRBV29-1, the J gene TRBJ2-7; 7 bases map to TRBD1. Unmatched junction bases numbered 12, after V lost 4 bases and J lost 6 bases. The CDR3 has 14 residues. Looked up from germline, CDR1 is SQVTM and CDR2 is ANQGSEA. CDR3 sequence (DNA): TGCAGCGTTGCGTACATGGGGACAGTGCGCGAGCAGTACTTC. It encodes CSVAYMGTVREQYF.

J is TRBJ2-1 and V is TRBV4-1; D unresolved. The CDR3 totals 15 residues. Trimming removed 0 bases at V and 2 bases at J, with 8 bases between. The V gene's germline CDR1 is MGHRA and CDR2 YSYEKL. CDR3 amino acids: CASSQEDSAYNEQFF. As DNA, the CDR3 is TGCGCCAGCAGCCAAGAAGATTCAGCCTACAATGAGCAGTTCTTC.

This clonotype has a handful of counts. The chain couples TRBV3-1 to TRBJ2-5; perhaps TRBD2 as D (6 bases). Germline V CDR1 and CDR2: LGHDT, YNNKEL (reference sequence). The V and J ends lost 6 bases and 4 bases respectively, with 18 bases between them. CDR3 length: 15 amino acids. The CDR3: CASSQIAADGETQYF. DNA for the CDR3: TGTGCCAGCAGTCAAATAGCGGCTGACGGAGAGACCCAGTACTTC.

The chain carries TRBV20-1 and TRBJ1-4; the D is unclear. CDR1 and CDR2 from the germline V gene are DFQATT and SNEGSKA (reference sequence). The CDR3 has 13 residues. The V end lost 5 bases, the J end lost 3 bases, and 10 bases lay between the germline ends. CDR3 bases: TGCAGTGCTGGCCGGCCCCCTAATGAAAAACTGTTTTTT. Protein: CSAGRPPNEKLFF.

Points on this clonotype: A single base separates this from a much larger clone, so it may be a read error. The rearrangement joins TRBV7-2 to TRBJ1-1; D is perhaps TRBD1 (5 bases). The CDR3 runs 14 residues. The germline gives CDR1 SGHTA, CDR2 FQGNSA. V was pared by 5 bases and J by 4 bases, with 14 bases between. Here the CDR3 DNA reads TGTGCCAGCAGCCTGCGATCGGGGCTCACTGAAGCTTTCTTT. Protein: CASSLRSGLTEAFF.

The chain joins TRBV7-2 to TRBJ1-5, with D possibly TRBD1 on 5 matching bases. Germline V gene lookup returns CDR1 SGHTA and CDR2 FQGNSA. V lost 1 base and J 5 bases, leaving 18 bases between the germline ends. The CDR3 covers 17 residues. Here the CDR3 DNA reads TGTGCCAGCAGCTTAGATGAAGGGAGGGGTGGCGATCAGCCCCAGCATTTT. Translation gives CASSLDEGRGGDQPQHF.

This clonotype was seen ten or more times. The chain employs TRBV12-3 or TRBV12-4 and TRBJ2-3; D perhaps matches TRBD2 (5 bases). V was cut by 5 bases and J by 3 bases, with 9 bases left in between. The CDR3 loop spans 13 amino acids. For the CDR3, the DNA is TGTGCCAGCAGTCCGAGGGTAACAGATACGCAGTATTTT. Encoded protein: CASSPRVTDTQYF.

This clonotype was observed a handful of times. Since a much larger clone is just one base distant, this may be a read error. The chain links TRBV20-1 to TRBJ2-7; possibly TRBD2 for D (5 bases). Trimming took off 3 bases at V and 3 bases at J, with 6 bases between the two ends. CDR3 size: 11 residues. The V gene's germline CDR1 is DFQATT and CDR2 SNEGSKA (reference sequence). CDR3 DNA sequence: TGCAGTGCTAGTCGGGGCTACGAGCAGTACTTC. It is translated as CSASRGYEQYF.

The V gene is TRBV4-1, the J gene TRBJ2-7; D gene unclear. Germline V gene data show CDR1 as MGHRA and CDR2 as YSYEKL. Trimming pared 0 bases from V and 0 bases from J, leaving 12 bases between. The CDR3 loop spans 16 amino acids. The chain's CDR3 is CASSQDQFILSYEQYF. CDR3 nucleotide sequence: TGCGCCAGCAGCCAAGATCAGTTTATCCTCTCCTACGAGCAGTACTTC.

Ten or more counts support this clonotype. V is TRBV28 and J is TRBJ2-1, with D perhaps matching TRBD1 (5 bases). The V end was cut by 3 bases, the J end by 8 bases, with 14 bases between. The CDR3 is 14 amino acids. Germline-derived CDR1 and CDR2 are MDHEN and SYDVKM. The CDR3 DNA sequence: TGTGCCAGCAGTTTCCGACAGTTGAAAGATGAGCAGTTCTTC. The encoded protein is CASSFRQLKDEQFF. The complete variable domain, with remaining parts taken from reference TRBV28 and TRBJ2-1, reads DVKVTQSSRYLVKRTGEKVFLECVQDMDHENMFWYRQDPGLGLRLIYFSYDVKMKEKGDIPEGYSVSREKKERFSLILESASTNQTSMYLCASSFRQLKDEQFFGPGTRLTVL.

The J gene is TRBJ2-7, the V gene TRBV18, with 8 nucleotides matching TRBD2. Germline V gene sequence: CDR1 KGHSH, CDR2 LQKENI. Trimming took 3 bases from V and 3 from J; bases not matched to a gene: 4. The CDR3 consists of 14 residues. The chain's CDR3 is CASSPSGSNYEQYF. CDR3 coding DNA: TGTGCCAGCTCACCCAGCGGGAGTAACTACGAGCAGTACTTC.

This clonotype was seen once. Germline and junction disagree at one end, which may indicate a read error. The V call is TRBV20-1, the J call TRBJ2-7; 8 bases match TRBD2. There are 11 residues in the CDR3. Germline V CDR1 and CDR2: DFQATT, SNEGSKA (reference sequence). CDR3 sequence reads: CSAGGAYGQYF. The DNA for the CDR3 is TGCAGTGCCGGGGGGGCCTACGGGCAGTACTTC.

CDR3 bases: TGTGCCAGCAGTGTTAATACAGGATTCTATGGCTACACCTTC. Its protein is CASSVNTGFYGYTF. The chain has TRBV6-2 or TRBV6-3 and TRBJ1-2, with D possibly matching TRBD1 (5 bases). Germline V CDR1 and CDR2: MNHEY, SVGEGT. The CDR3 has 14 residues. V lost 5 bases, J lost 4 bases, and 14 bases lay in between.

CDR3 residues: CASSATGTNEKLFF. DNA of the CDR3: TGTGCCAGCAGCGCGACGGGGACTAATGAAAAACTGTTTTTT. The chain combines TRBV9 with TRBJ1-4; D gene unclear. Germline V gene data show CDR1 as SGDLS and CDR2 as YYNGEE. The V and J ends lost 3 bases and 2 bases respectively, with 8 bases between them. This CDR3 has 14 amino acids.

Only one count was recorded for this clonotype. The chain employs TRBV2 and TRBJ1-4, with D hard to call. This CDR3 has 14 amino acids. The germline V and J ends were trimmed by 4 bases and 7 bases, with 13 bases remaining between them. The V gene's germline CDR1 is SNHLY and CDR2 FYNNEI. The CDR3 DNA follows: TGTGCCAGCAGTGTCCTACAAGAGGGTGAAAAACTGTTTTTT. As protein: CASSVLQEGEKLFF. Based on the CDR3 plus reference TRBV2 and TRBJ1-4, the full variable domain is EPEVTQTPSHQVTQMGQEVILRCVPISNHLYFYWYRQILGQKVEFLVSFYNNEISEKSEIFDDQFSVERPDGSNFTLKIRSTKLEDSAMYFCASSVLQEGEKLFFGSGTQLSVL.

There are a few counts of this clonotype. This rearrangement joins TRBV6-5 to TRBJ1-2; TRBD1 might be the D (5 bases). Germline V gives CDR1 MNHEY, CDR2 SVGAGI. CDR3 length: 16 amino acids. V was clipped by 1 base and J by 1 base, with 13 bases between them. CDR3 sequence reads: CASSYYGGGRNYGYTF. The CDR3, as DNA: TGTGCCAGCAGTTACTATGGGGGGGGTCGTAACTATGGCTACACCTTC.

This clonotype has just a few counts. The gene calls are TRBV7-9 and TRBJ2-5; no definite D call. Germline CDR1 and CDR2: SEHNR and FQNEAQ (reference sequence). CDR3 length equals 15 residues. V was pared by 1 base and J by 1 base, with 10 bases between. CDR3 nucleotide sequence: TGTGCCAGCAGCTTAGTAATCGGAACCCAAGAGACCCAGTACTTC. The encoded protein is CASSLVIGTQETQYF.

Only a few counts were recorded for this clonotype. The chain has TRBV30 and TRBJ1-6; D is unresolved. V was pared by 5 bases and J by 1 base, with 6 bases between. Germline V CDR1 and CDR2: GTSNPN, SVGIG (reference sequence). The CDR3 is 13 residues long. CDR3 in amino acids: CAWGKSYNSPLHF. CDR3 sequence (DNA): TGTGCCTGGGGGAAATCCTATAATTCACCCCTCCACTTT.

The sample holds a few counts of this clonotype. The V call is TRBV3-1, the J call TRBJ2-7; TRBD1 agrees at 10 bases. The junction had 9 bases not matched to a gene; V was cut back by 4 bases and J by 0 bases. Germline-derived CDR1 and CDR2 are LGHDT and YNNKEL (reference sequence). This CDR3 comprises 17 residues. CDR3 loop: CASSPPSGTGDSYEQYF. CDR3 bases: TGTGCCAGCAGCCCGCCAAGCGGGACAGGGGACTCCTACGAGCAGTACTTC.